These 18 T cell receptor beta chains came from one sample sequenced in a study of T cell responses to AZD1222 COVID-19 vaccine. Assay used: immunoSEQ multiplex PCR; TCRdb lists only in-frame clones, some missing. The sample carries 95,000 to 130,000 clones, almost 95% recorded once. The sample here was peripheral blood, taken 28 days after the second AZD1222 dose. All receptors derive from an adult who received the AZD1222 COVID-19 vaccine.

The chain couples TRBV2 to TRBJ1-4, with 9 positions matching TRBD1. CDR1 SNHLY and CDR2 FYNNEI come from the germline V gene. The V and J ends lost 6 bases and 8 bases, in that order; junction bases with no gene match: 7. The CDR3 totals 14 residues. The CDR3 spells CASRTTGGKEKLFF. The CDR3 region has the DNA TGTGCCAGCAGAACGACAGGGGGTAAAGAAAAACTGTTTTTT. The full variable domain, with the rest looked up from reference TRBV2 and TRBJ1-4, is EPEVTQTPSHQVTQMGQEVILRCVPISNHLYFYWYRQILGQKVEFLVSFYNNEISEKSEIFDDQFSVERPDGSNFTLKIRSTKLEDSAMYFCASRTTGGKEKLFFGSGTQLSVL.

The gene calls are TRBV28 and TRBJ1-5, with a possible D match to TRBD1 (6 bases). CDR3 length: 12 amino acids. Trimming shortened V by 9 bases and J by 7 bases, and 13 bases separated the two germline ends. CDR1 and CDR2 from the germline V gene are MDHEN and SYDVKM. This CDR3 reads CASGPGGQPQHF. DNA for the CDR3: TGTGCCAGTGGGCCGGGGGGCCAGCCCCAGCATTTT.

V and J are TRBV5-1 and TRBJ2-5, with D perhaps matching TRBD2 (6 bases). Germline V gene data show CDR1 as SGHRS and CDR2 as YFSETQ. The V end was cut by 5 bases, the J end by 2 bases, with 13 bases between. This CDR3 comprises 14 residues. Written as DNA, the CDR3 is TGCGCCAGCAGTTCAGGGAGCGGGCAAGAGACCCAGTACTTC. It is translated as CASSSGSGQETQYF.

The genes are TRBV9 and TRBJ1-1; the D is unclear. The CDR3 spans 13 residues. The germline gives CDR1 SGDLS, CDR2 YYNGEE. The germline V and J ends were trimmed by 4 bases and 6 bases, with 13 bases remaining between them. The CDR3 DNA sequence: TGTGCCAGCAGCCCATGGGGTGTCCCTGAAGCTTTCTTT. It is translated as CASSPWGVPEAFF.

The chain couples TRBV7-2 to TRBJ2-3; no clear D. Germline V gene lookup returns CDR1 SGHTA and CDR2 FQGNSA. The CDR3 covers 13 residues. Between the trimmed V and J ends, which lost 6 bases and 8 bases, there was a span of 15 bases. CDR3 bases: TGTGCCAGCAGGCCTTCCGGATTATTTACGCAGTATTTT. It specifies CASRPSGLFTQYF. The full variable domain, rest sourced from reference TRBV7-2 and TRBJ2-3, is GAGVSQSPSNKVTEKGKDVELRCDPISGHTALYWYRQSLGQGLEFLIYFQGNSAPDKSGLPSDRFSAERTGGSVSTLTIQRTQQEDSAVYLCASRPSGLFTQYFGPGTRLTVL.

There are a few counts of this clone. The chain links TRBV5-4 to TRBJ2-1, with 7 bases aligning to TRBD2. Germline values: CDR1 SGHNT, CDR2 YYREEE (reference sequence). The CDR3 runs 15 residues. The ends lost 5 bases at V and 7 bases at J; junction bases unmatched: 12. In DNA, the CDR3 is TGTGCCAGCAGGGTTCTAGCGGAGGGAAAGAATGAGCAGTTCTTC. It codes for CASRVLAEGKNEQFF.

The chain is built from TRBV28 and TRBJ1-3; D gene unclear. The germline V gene has CDR1 MDHEN and CDR2 SYDVKM. The CDR3 spans 13 residues. V lost 6 bases and J 0 bases, leaving 6 bases between the germline ends. The CDR3 sequence: CASRVDSGNTIYF. CDR3 DNA sequence: TGTGCCAGCAGGGTCGACTCTGGAAACACCATATATTTT.

The rearrangement joins TRBV5-6 to TRBJ1-6, with TRBD1 as a possible D gene (5 bases). Germline lookup yields CDR1 SGHDT and CDR2 YYEEEE. The ends were cut back, 4 bases at V and 10 bases at J, with 15 bases in the middle. This CDR3 has 14 amino acids. DNA of the CDR3: TGTGCCAGCAGCCCCCGGCCGGGGGAGTCACCCCTCCACTTT. Translated, it gives CASSPRPGESPLHF.

J is TRBJ2-2 and V is TRBV5-4; 10 bases match TRBD1. The CDR3 consists of 15 residues. CDR1 is SGHNT, CDR2 YYREEE, per germline (reference sequence). The J segment lost 7 bases and the V segment lost 3 bases, leaving 6 bases of the junction unmatched. The CDR3 spells CASSSDRGLVGELFF. The CDR3 DNA is TGTGCCAGCAGCTCAGACAGGGGGCTGGTCGGGGAGCTGTTTTTT.

V gene TRBV5-1 combines with J gene TRBJ2-4, with 8 nucleotides matching TRBD1. V was pared by 0 bases and J by 6 bases, with 5 bases of the junction left unmatched. This CDR3 contains 15 residues. CDR1 is SGHRS and CDR2 is YFSETQ in the germline V gene. The CDR3 DNA sequence: TGCGCCAGCAGCTTGGGGTGGGGACAGGTAAACATTCAGTACTTC. This sequence encodes CASSLGWGQVNIQYF.

The rearrangement joins TRBV25-1 to TRBJ2-2, with 7 bases lining up with TRBD1. V shed 3 bases, J shed 4 bases, and the junction held 2 bases outside the gene matches. Germline CDR1 and CDR2: MGHDK and SYGVNS. The CDR3 spans 14 residues. In DNA, the CDR3 is TGTGCCAGCAGTGAGGGACAGTTCACCGGGGAGCTGTTTTTT. It specifies CASSEGQFTGELFF.

The rearrangement joins TRBV5-1 to TRBJ2-2, with 7 bases lining up with TRBD2. The CDR3 runs 17 residues. From germline, CDR1 is SGHRS and CDR2 YFSETQ. V lost 0 bases to trimming and J lost 4 bases; unmatched junction nucleotides: 9. This CDR3 is CASSLGAGTTSTGELFF. CDR3 DNA sequence: TGCGCCAGCAGCTTGGGAGCGGGGACTACGTCCACCGGGGAGCTGTTTTTT.

The chain combines TRBV18 with TRBJ1-1, with 9 bases aligning to TRBD1. With 0 bases clipped from V and 4 bases from J, the junction kept 3 bases outside the gene matches. The CDR3 runs 15 residues. Germline V lookup: CDR1 KGHSH, CDR2 LQKENI. The CDR3 nucleotides are TGTGCCAGCTCACCACCGGGACAGGGCGGCACTGAAGCTTTCTTT. Amino acid sequence: CASSPPGQGGTEAFF.

The CDR3 DNA reads as TGTGCCAGCAGCATGAGGCAGGGAGAGACCCAGTACTTC. Translating gives CASSMRQGETQYF. The rearrangement joins TRBV27 to TRBJ2-5; tentative D call: TRBD1 (5 bases). With 6 bases removed from V and 4 bases from J, the gap between germline ends came to 12 bases. Germline lookup yields CDR1 MNHEY and CDR2 SMNVEV (reference sequence). The CDR3 contains 13 residues.

This clone was observed once. This chain uses TRBV13 with TRBJ1-2; 7 bases fit TRBD1. The CDR3 covers 14 residues. V was clipped by 5 bases and J by 6 bases; unmatched bases: 9. Germline loops: CDR1 PRHDT, CDR2 FYEKMQ (reference sequence). This CDR3 reads CASSTQDRYHGYTF. In DNA, the CDR3 is TGTGCCAGCAGCACCCAGGACAGGTATCATGGCTACACCTTC.

This clone was recorded once. The sample carries other DNA sequences with the same CDR3. The chain combines TRBV28 with TRBJ1-5; the D is unclear. CDR3 length: 11 amino acids. CDR1 is MDHEN and CDR2 is SYDVKM in the germline V gene. Trimming shortened V by 3 bases and J by 6 bases, and 3 bases separated the two germline ends. The CDR3 sequence: CASSFSQPQHF. In nucleotides, the CDR3 is TGTGCCAGCAGTTTCAGTCAGCCCCAGCATTTT.

This chain connects TRBV5-1 to TRBJ2-7; 8 bases map to TRBD1. Trimming cost V 0 bases and J 5 bases; bases outside gene matches: 7. The CDR3 totals 15 residues. Germline assignment: CDR1 SGHRS and CDR2 YFSETQ. DNA for the CDR3: TGCGCCAGCAGCTTGGAGGGTCAGGGGGCTGACGAGCAGTACTTC. Translated, it gives CASSLEGQGADEQYF.

CDR3 coding DNA: TGTGCCAGCAGTTCGGAGCGGGAGTATACAGGAAATGAGCAGTTCTTC. As protein: CASSSEREYTGNEQFF. The chain employs TRBV28 and TRBJ2-1, with 8 bases fitting TRBD2. The CDR3 is 16 residues long. Germline CDR1 is MDHEN and CDR2 is SYDVKM. V lost 4 bases to trimming and J lost 7 bases; unmatched junction nucleotides: 12. The full variable domain, with the rest looked up from reference TRBV28 and TRBJ2-1, is DVKVTQSSRYLVKRTGEKVFLECVQDMDHENMFWYRQDPGLGLRLIYFSYDVKMKEKGDIPEGYSVSREKKERFSLILESASTNQTSMYLCASSSEREYTGNEQFFGPGTRLTVL.